The 13 T cell receptor beta chains below all came from one sample that was sequenced in a study of T-cell reconstitution after alpha-beta-depleted transplantation in children. Unique molecular identifiers were used to barcode this TCRbeta library. MiXCR, run by TCRdb on the PCR reads, gives a single entry per CDR3 protein. The data contain tens of thousands of distinct CDR3 sequences, 15% to 20% of them singletons. The sample in question was PBMCs, mostly from graft donor cells, obtained 60 days after TCRalphabeta/CD19-depleted stem cell transplant. The receptors originated from a male patient between 2 and 10 years old who had a stem cell transplant for acute lymphoblastic leukemia, so the T cells may come from the graft donor.

The genes are TRBV20-1 and TRBJ2-1, with TRBD2 matching 14 bases. CDR1 and CDR2 from the germline V gene are DFQATT and SNEGSKA (reference sequence). There are 16 residues in the CDR3. The CDR3 is CSSRGGTSGSVNEQFF. The DNA for the CDR3 is TGCAGCTCCAGGGGGGGGACTAGCGGGAGCGTTAATGAGCAGTTCTTC.

The chain has TRBV6-1 and TRBJ1-2; TRBD1 might be the D (6 bases). The V and J ends lost 8 bases and 1 base respectively, with 8 bases between them. The CDR3 contains 12 residues. Germline values: CDR1 MNHNS, CDR2 SASEGT. The CDR3 sequence is CASGQINYGYTF. In DNA, the CDR3 is TGTGCCAGCGGACAGATTAACTATGGCTACACCTTC.

The chain carries TRBV7-9 and TRBJ1-5; 7 positions agree with TRBD1. The CDR3 runs to 14 residues. V shed 3 bases and J 5 bases; nucleotides not matched to a gene: 4. CDR1 and CDR2 from the germline V gene are SEHNR and FQNEAQ (reference sequence). The CDR3 protein is CASSFGTEDQPQHF. CDR3 sequence (DNA): TGTGCCAGCAGCTTCGGGACAGAGGATCAGCCCCAGCATTTT.

The table lists this clonotype with many counts. This rearrangement joins TRBV20-1 to TRBJ2-1, with D perhaps TRBD1 (6 bases). V lost 6 bases to trimming and J lost 7 bases, with 13 bases between them. The CDR3 runs 12 residues. CDR1 and CDR2 (germline): DFQATT, SNEGSKA (reference sequence). The CDR3 coding sequence is TGCAGTGCCCCAAAAGGGGGTAATGAGCAGTTCTTC. Translated, it gives CSAPKGGNEQFF.

This sequence joins TRBV27 and TRBJ2-5, with D unresolved. This CDR3 contains 14 residues. V gave up 5 bases and J gave up 5 bases, with 15 bases separating them. Germline CDR1 reads MNHEY; CDR2 reads SMNVEV (reference sequence). CDR3 sequence (DNA): TGTGCCAGCAGTACCCATGGCAGGAAGGAGACCCAGTACTTC. Translation: CASSTHGRKETQYF.

This chain uses TRBV7-6 with TRBJ2-3, with D possibly being TRBD2 (6 bases). V lost 2 bases and J 0 bases, leaving 12 bases between the germline ends. The CDR3 consists of 16 residues. The germline V gene has CDR1 SGHVS and CDR2 FNYEAQ. The chain's CDR3 is CASSLWAGTSTDTQYF. The CDR3 nucleotides read TGTGCCAGCAGCTTATGGGCCGGGACTAGCACAGATACGCAGTATTTT. Full variable domain (outside the CDR3, taken from reference TRBV7-6 and TRBJ2-3): GAGVSQSPRYKVTKRGQDVALRCDPISGHVSLYWYRQALGQGPEFLTYFNYEAQQDKSGLPNDRFSAERPEGSISTLTIQRTEQRDSAMYRCASSLWAGTSTDTQYFGPGTRLTVL.

This clonotype was recorded at least ten times. V is TRBV11-2 and J is TRBJ1-3; D unclear. V lost 0 bases and J lost 0, with 6 bases in between. The CDR3 is made up of 15 amino acids. The germline V gene has CDR1 SGHAT and CDR2 FQNNGV. CDR3 sequence: CASSLDRISGNTIYF. CDR3 coding DNA: TGTGCCAGCAGCTTAGATCGCATCTCTGGAAACACCATATATTTT.

This clonotype was seen many times. V is TRBV7-2 and J is TRBJ1-3; TRBD1 matches 10 bases. The germline V gene encodes CDR1 SGHTA and CDR2 FQGNSA. J lost 4 bases, V lost 5 bases, and 8 bases had no gene match. This CDR3 spans 16 amino acids. The CDR3 protein is CASSTRQGARGNTIYF. DNA of the CDR3: TGTGCCAGCAGCACACGACAGGGGGCGAGAGGAAACACCATATATTTT.

The rearrangement joins TRBV11-2 to TRBJ1-6, with D possibly being TRBD1 (5 bases). The CDR3 sequence is 15 residues long. Germline loops: CDR1 SGHAT, CDR2 FQNNGV. V lost 3 bases, J lost 5 bases, and 11 bases lay in between. CDR3 sequence: CASSFGGTHNSPLHF. CDR3 nucleotides: TGTGCCAGCAGCTTCGGAGGGACGCATAATTCACCCCTCCACTTT.

This clonotype has more than one count but fewer than ten. This chain uses TRBV12-3 or TRBV12-4 with TRBJ2-1; D may be TRBD2 (6 bases). Trimming removed 5 bases from V and 3 bases from J, with 17 bases in between. This CDR3 has 16 amino acids. CDR3 protein: CASSQGGNSGYNEQFF. CDR3 coding DNA: TGTGCCAGCAGTCAAGGTGGGAATAGCGGCTACAATGAGCAGTTCTTC.

V gene TRBV25-1 combines with J gene TRBJ2-3; TRBD1 or TRBD2 may be the D gene (5 bases each). The CDR3 consists of 14 residues. Germline V CDR1 and CDR2: MGHDK, SYGVNS. As DNA, the CDR3 is TGTGTCAGTAGTGAAGTAGGGACCACAGATACGCAGTATTTT. It translates to CVSSEVGTTDTQYF.

There are a few counts of this clonotype. V and J are TRBV9 and TRBJ1-3; D remains ambiguous. Trimming stripped 3 bases from V and 0 bases from J, with 7 bases between. The CDR3 runs 14 residues. The germline CDR1 and CDR2 sequences are SGDLS and YYNGEE. In DNA form, the CDR3 reads TGTGCCAGCAGCGGGGGTTTCTCTGGAAACACCATATATTTT. Protein sequence: CASSGGFSGNTIYF.

This clonotype was detected a few times. V usage is TRBV10-2 and J usage is TRBJ1-2; D is uncertain. The CDR3 has 12 residues. Germline V gene data show CDR1 as WSHSY and CDR2 as SAAADI. V was pared by 3 bases and J by 0 bases, with 2 bases between. The CDR3 bases are TGCGCCAGCAGTGACACTAACTATGGCTACACCTTC. Its protein product is CASSDTNYGYTF.